These 24 T cell receptor beta chains were all obtained from the same sample, sequenced in a study of cytomegalovirus exposure and HLA in healthy donors. Both 60 Vbeta primers and 13 Jbeta primers went into the PCR. Sequenced by immunoSEQ multiplex PCR; TCRdb stores in-frame clones only, minus some. The data show approximately 240,000 clones, around 89% seen once. The sample taken for sequencing was PBMCs. These receptors were obtained from a woman between 18 and 29 years old in good health and CMV-seronegative.

This clone was detected only a few times. J is TRBJ2-4 and V is TRBV11-3; tentatively, D is TRBD1 (6 bases). The V and J ends lost 5 bases and 5 bases respectively, with 10 bases between them. Germline V gene data show CDR1 as SGHNT and CDR2 as YENEEA. CDR3 length: 13 residues. The CDR3 nucleotides are TGTGCCAGCAGCCGTCGGACAGAAAACATTCAGTACTTC. Translation: CASSRRTENIQYF.

A word on this clone: The sample contains more than one DNA sequence encoding this CDR3. CDR3 region: CADRDRGACEQYF. CDR3 DNA: TGTGCCGACAGGGATAGGGGGGCGTGTGAGCAGTACTTC. The genes are TRBV27 and TRBJ2-7; possible D gene TRBD1, 7 bases. The V gene lost 11 bases and the J gene lost 7 bases, with 21 bases spanning the gap. This CDR3 contains 13 residues. Germline CDR1 is MNHEY and CDR2 is SMNVEV (reference sequence).

The V gene is TRBV7-7, the J gene TRBJ2-1; TRBD1 agrees at 9 bases. V lost 5 bases to trimming and J lost 6 bases; unmatched junction nucleotides: 11. The CDR3 has 16 residues. The germline V gene has CDR1 SSHAT and CDR2 FNYEAQ (reference sequence). CDR3 region: CASSAWGTGNSNEQFF. The DNA for the CDR3 is TGTGCCAGCAGCGCCTGGGGGACAGGGAACAGCAATGAGCAGTTCTTC.

This rearrangement joins TRBV6-1 to TRBJ2-7, with a tentative D call TRBD1 (6 bases). The V gene's germline CDR1 is MNHNS and CDR2 SASEGT. V dropped 8 bases and J dropped 2 bases, with 19 bases sitting between them. This CDR3 comprises 15 residues. CDR3 bases: TGTGCCAGCTCCTCCGGAGGACAGAGGACCTACGAGCAGTACTTC. It translates to CASSSGGQRTYEQYF.

V gene TRBV7-9 combines with J gene TRBJ1-5; tentative D call: TRBD1 (5 bases). The CDR3 runs 13 residues. The V and J ends lost 3 bases and 9 bases respectively, with 12 bases between them. CDR1 and CDR2 from the germline V gene are SEHNR and FQNEAQ (reference sequence). CDR3: CASSFWGDAPQHF. In DNA, the CDR3 is TGTGCCAGCAGCTTTTGGGGGGATGCGCCCCAGCATTTT. Drawing the rest from reference TRBV7-9 and TRBJ1-5, the complete variable domain is DTGVSQNPRHKITKRGQNVTFRCDPISEHNRLYWYRQTLGQGPEFLTYFQNEAQLEKSRLLSDRFSAERPKGSFSTLEIQRTEQGDSAMYLCASSFWGDAPQHFGDGTRLSIL.

The gene calls are TRBV6-1 and TRBJ2-7, with 7 nucleotides matching TRBD1. Germline V gene lookup returns CDR1 MNHNS and CDR2 SASEGT. The CDR3 spans 16 residues. Trimming removed 4 bases from V and 6 bases from J; junction bases left unmatched: 15. The CDR3 sequence: CASSAWANRGVGEQYF. The CDR3 bases are TGTGCCAGCAGTGCATGGGCCAACAGGGGAGTCGGCGAGCAGTACTTC.

The chain carries TRBV11-3 and TRBJ1-2, with D hard to call. CDR3 size: 14 residues. V lost 4 bases to trimming and J lost 2 bases, with 11 bases between them. CDR1 and CDR2 from the germline V gene are SGHNT and YENEEA. The CDR3 loop is CASSYQGGNYGYTF. In DNA, the CDR3 is TGTGCCAGCAGCTACCAAGGAGGGAACTATGGCTACACCTTC.

CDR3: CASSLELAGATRNEQFF. As DNA, the CDR3 is TGCGCCAGCAGCTTGGAGCTAGCGGGGGCCACGCGGAATGAGCAGTTCTTC. The V call is TRBV5-1, the J call TRBJ2-1, with 10 bases lining up with TRBD2. V lost 0 bases to trimming and J lost 7 bases; unmatched junction nucleotides: 10. Germline assignment: CDR1 SGHRS and CDR2 YFSETQ. The CDR3 consists of 17 residues.

The genes are TRBV5-1 and TRBJ2-7; perhaps TRBD1 as D (5 bases). V lost 4 bases and J 1 base, leaving 9 bases between the germline ends. The CDR3 covers 13 residues. Germline V gene data show CDR1 as SGHRS and CDR2 as YFSETQ. This CDR3 is CASSPQGSYEQYF. The DNA of the CDR3 is TGCGCCAGCAGCCCGCAGGGTTCCTACGAGCAGTACTTC.

The chain links TRBV5-6 to TRBJ2-3, with 10 positions matching TRBD1. V shed 4 bases and J 2 bases; nucleotides not matched to a gene: 4. Germline V lookup: CDR1 SGHDT, CDR2 YYEEEE. This CDR3 region has 15 residues. The CDR3 region is CASSVTGGITDTQYF. The DNA for the CDR3 is TGTGCCAGCAGCGTGACAGGGGGCATCACAGATACGCAGTATTTT.

J is TRBJ2-5 and V is TRBV27; 9 bases map to TRBD1. J gave up 3 bases and V 5 bases, and 16 bases lay outside the gene matches. Germline CDR1 and CDR2: MNHEY and SMNVEV (reference sequence). There are 18 residues in the CDR3. CDR3 DNA sequence: TGTGCCAGCAGTCCCCAGGGACAGGGATATGTGGAAAAAGAGACCCAGTACTTC. The encoded protein is CASSPQGQGYVEKETQYF.

The chain employs TRBV9 and TRBJ1-2, with TRBD1 matching over 7 bases. V gave up 3 bases and J gave up 0 bases; unmatched junction bases: 5. The CDR3 runs to 15 residues. Germline CDR1 is SGDLS and CDR2 is YYNGEE. CDR3 bases: TGTGCCAGCAGCGCTCATACAGGGGCTAACTATGGCTACACCTTC. Translated: CASSAHTGANYGYTF. Based on the CDR3 plus reference TRBV9 and TRBJ1-2, the full variable domain is DSGVTQTPKHLITATGQRVTLRCSPRSGDLSVYWYQQSLDQGLQFLIQYYNGEERAKGNILERFSAQQFPDLHSELNLSSLELGDSALYFCASSAHTGANYGYTFGSGTRLTVV.

This sequence joins TRBV9 and TRBJ2-3, with 14 nucleotides matching TRBD2. V shed 2 bases and J 1 base; nucleotides not matched to a gene: 0. The germline CDR1 and CDR2 sequences are SGDLS and YYNGEE. The CDR3 is made up of 16 amino acids. The chain's CDR3 is CASSVGLAGGTDTQYF. In DNA, the CDR3 is TGTGCCAGCAGCGTGGGACTAGCGGGGGGCACAGATACGCAGTATTTT.

The chain carries TRBV5-4 and TRBJ2-3; 9 nucleotides align to TRBD2. Germline assignment: CDR1 SGHNT and CDR2 YYREEE (reference sequence). J gave up 3 bases and V 0 bases, and 8 bases lay outside the gene matches. The length of the CDR3 is 17 residues. The CDR3 DNA is TGTGCCAGCAGCTTGGGGCCCGCGGGGGGGGGTACAGATACGCAGTATTTT. Its protein is CASSLGPAGGGTDTQYF.

The V and J genes are TRBV7-8 and TRBJ2-5, with a tentative D call TRBD2 (6 bases). Trimming removed 5 bases at V and 4 bases at J, with 8 bases between. The CDR3 extends over 12 amino acids. The germline V gene encodes CDR1 SGHVS and CDR2 FQNEAQ. The CDR3 bases are TGTGCCAGCAGCGGGAGGTCAGAGACCCAGTACTTC. As protein: CASSGRSETQYF. Looking up the rest from reference TRBV7-8 and TRBJ2-5 gives the full variable domain: GAGVSQSPRYKVAKRGQDVALRCDPISGHVSLFWYQQALGQGPEFLTYFQNEAQLDKSGLPSDRFFAERPEGSVSTLKIQRTQQEDSAVYLCASSGRSETQYFGPGTRLLVL.

The rearrangement links TRBV7-2 to TRBJ1-4, with D hard to call. Germline V gene sequence: CDR1 SGHTA, CDR2 FQGNSA. CDR3 size: 13 residues. V lost 5 bases, J lost 3 bases, and 7 bases lay in between. CDR3 coding DNA: TGTGCCAGCAGCCCAAAGCCTAATGAAAAACTGTTTTTT. Translating it yields CASSPKPNEKLFF.

V gene TRBV7-8 combines with J gene TRBJ2-7; 7 bases align to TRBD1. The CDR3 has 15 residues. The ends lost 0 bases at V and 6 bases at J; junction bases unmatched: 8. Germline V gives CDR1 SGHVS, CDR2 FQNEAQ. CDR3 amino acids: CASSLAGPQGREQYF. The CDR3, as DNA: TGTGCCAGCAGCTTAGCGGGGCCACAGGGGCGCGAGCAGTACTTC.

The gene calls are TRBV6-1 and TRBJ2-1; D gene unclear. CDR1 is MNHNS, CDR2 SASEGT, per germline. V dropped 5 bases and J dropped 5 bases, with 7 bases sitting between them. The CDR3 loop spans 12 amino acids. CDR3 sequence reads: CASSFTDNEQFF. CDR3 bases: TGTGCCAGCAGTTTTACAGACAATGAGCAGTTCTTC.

The chain combines TRBV7-9 with TRBJ2-2; the D gene is possibly TRBD2 (6 bases). CDR3 length: 15 residues. Germline V lookup: CDR1 SEHNR, CDR2 FQNEAQ (reference sequence). Trimming left V 5 bases short and J 4 bases short, with 14 bases between. The CDR3 loop reads CASSPAGKGTGELFF. The CDR3 DNA sequence: TGTGCCAGCAGCCCGGCGGGGAAAGGCACCGGGGAGCTGTTTTTT.

There are many counts of this clone. Here the CDR3 DNA reads TGTGCCAGCAGCTTAGCGCAGACTAGCGGCACAGATACGCAGTATTTT. Its translation is CASSLAQTSGTDTQYF. This chain joins TRBV7-9 and TRBJ2-3, with 8 bases aligning to TRBD2. With V trimmed by 0 bases and J by 1 base, 3 bases remained unmatched. Germline lookup yields CDR1 SEHNR and CDR2 FQNEAQ (reference sequence). The CDR3 has 16 amino acids. The whole variable domain, remainder taken from reference TRBV7-9 and TRBJ2-3, is DTGVSQNPRHKITKRGQNVTFRCDPISEHNRLYWYRQTLGQGPEFLTYFQNEAQLEKSRLLSDRFSAERPKGSFSTLEIQRTEQGDSAMYLCASSLAQTSGTDTQYFGPGTRLTVL.

The rearrangement uses TRBV4-1 and TRBJ1-2; D remains unclear. V gave up 0 bases and J gave up 0 bases, with 11 bases separating them. Germline CDR1 is MGHRA and CDR2 is YSYEKL. This CDR3 comprises 16 residues. The CDR3 region has the DNA TGCGCCAGCAGCCAAGATGTAGGCGGTGCTAACTATGGCTACACCTTC. Its protein is CASSQDVGGANYGYTF.

The chain has TRBV11-2 and TRBJ2-1; D may be TRBD1 (5 bases). V dropped 3 bases and J dropped 1 base, with 10 bases sitting between them. The CDR3 covers 15 residues. Germline lookup yields CDR1 SGHAT and CDR2 FQNNGV. The CDR3 region is CASSFVQASYNEQFF. In nucleotides, the CDR3 is TGTGCCAGCAGCTTCGTACAGGCGTCCTACAATGAGCAGTTCTTC.

This rearrangement joins TRBV9 to TRBJ2-7; D ambiguous. CDR3 length: 16 residues. Per the germline V gene, CDR1 is SGDLS and CDR2 is YYNGEE. V lost 0 bases to trimming and J lost 4 bases, with 17 bases between them. The CDR3 sequence: CASSVGPMNPPYEQYF. In nucleotides, the CDR3 is TGTGCCAGCAGCGTAGGGCCGATGAACCCCCCTTACGAGCAGTACTTC.

The V call is TRBV7-2, the J call TRBJ1-2, with 7 positions matching TRBD1. Germline V gene data show CDR1 as SGHTA and CDR2 as FQGNSA. V gave up 1 base and J gave up 8 bases; unmatched junction bases: 7. The CDR3 length is 14 residues. CDR3 amino acids: CASSLGGGGRGYTF. DNA for the CDR3: TGTGCCAGCAGCTTAGGTGGAGGGGGCAGGGGCTACACCTTC. The full variable domain, with the rest looked up from reference TRBV7-2 and TRBJ1-2, is GAGVSQSPSNKVTEKGKDVELRCDPISGHTALYWYRQSLGQGLEFLIYFQGNSAPDKSGLPSDRFSAERTGGSVSTLTIQRTQQEDSAVYLCASSLGGGGRGYTFGSGTRLTVV.